The 20 T cell receptor beta chains given below trace back to one sample, sequenced in a study of blood T cell repertoires in COVID-19. Here immunoSEQ multiplex PCR was the method, and the copy in TCRdb shows in-frame clones only, minus some. Of about 34,000 clones listed, over 75% are singletons. The sequenced material came from peripheral blood. The receptors shown here come from an older woman with active COVID-19.

CDR3: CSASLRGAGQPQHF. The CDR3, as DNA: TGCAGTGCTAGTCTCCGGGGGGCAGGGCAGCCCCAGCATTTT. J is TRBJ1-5 and V is TRBV20-1; D might be TRBD1 (6 bases). V dropped 3 bases and J dropped 7 bases, with 16 bases sitting between them. CDR3 length equals 14 residues. The germline CDR1 and CDR2 sequences are DFQATT and SNEGSKA (reference sequence).

V usage is TRBV7-8 and J usage is TRBJ2-7; 7 bases agree with TRBD1. V lost 5 bases to trimming and J lost 3 bases; unmatched junction nucleotides: 1. The CDR3 length is 12 residues. Per the germline V gene, CDR1 is SGHVS and CDR2 is FQNEAQ. CDR3 sequence reads: CASSRTGYEQYF. DNA for the CDR3: TGTGCCAGCAGCCGGACAGGCTACGAGCAGTACTTC.

The chain uses TRBV30 and TRBJ1-1, with D tentatively TRBD1 (5 bases). V was shortened by 3 bases and J by 4 bases, with 12 bases between the two germline ends. Germline assignment: CDR1 GTSNPN and CDR2 SVGIG (reference sequence). The CDR3 runs 13 residues. The CDR3 reads CAWRPGQGTEAFF. The CDR3 DNA reads TGTGCCTGGAGACCAGGGCAGGGCACTGAAGCTTTCTTT.

In its sample, this clone ranks as medium-sized. The chain uses TRBV28 and TRBJ1-6, with a possible D match to TRBD1 (5 bases). V was pared by 1 base and J by 9 bases, with 13 bases between. Germline V gives CDR1 MDHEN, CDR2 SYDVKM. This CDR3 comprises 15 residues. The CDR3 protein is CASSLYGQTLSPLHF. For the CDR3, the DNA is TGTGCCAGCAGTTTATACGGACAAACCCTTTCACCCCTCCACTTT.

This chain uses TRBV5-4 with TRBJ1-2; D is possibly TRBD1 (5 bases). The V and J ends lost 5 bases and 2 bases respectively, with 10 bases between them. This CDR3 has 13 residues. Germline V gene sequence: CDR1 SGHNT, CDR2 YYREEE (reference sequence). For the CDR3, the DNA is TGTGCCAGCAGACCAACAGGAAACTATGGCTACACCTTC. Protein product: CASRPTGNYGYTF.

This chain joins TRBV5-5 and TRBJ1-3, with TRBD1 as a possible D gene (6 bases). Trimming stripped 4 bases from V and 0 bases from J, with 14 bases between. The CDR3 contains 16 residues. The V gene's germline CDR1 is SGHKS and CDR2 YYEKEE (reference sequence). Here the CDR3 reads CASSKPGVYSGNTIYF. DNA of the CDR3: TGTGCCAGCAGCAAACCAGGGGTTTACTCTGGAAACACCATATATTTT.

The chain employs TRBV2 and TRBJ2-1, with TRBD2 as a possible D gene (5 bases). V lost 7 bases to trimming and J lost 9 bases, with 10 bases between them. CDR3 size: 11 residues. Germline V lookup: CDR1 SNHLY, CDR2 FYNNEI. CDR3 region: CASKKRSEQFF. CDR3 nucleotides: TGTGCCAGCAAGAAGCGGAGTGAGCAGTTCTTC.

The chain carries TRBV21-1 and TRBJ1-5; the D call TRBD1 from the table was never checked on the DNA. TRBV21-1 is noted as a pseudogene. The CDR3 extends over 17 amino acids. CDR3 region: CASSKGQGRSYNQPQHF. The CDR3 DNA follows: TGTGCCAGCAGCAAAGGGCAGGGCCGATCTTACAATCAGCCCCAGCATTTT.

The CDR3 is CASSTRLAGGLETQYF. CDR3 coding DNA: TGTGCCAGCAGTACCCGACTAGCGGGGGGACTAGAGACCCAGTACTTC. The V and J genes are TRBV27 and TRBJ2-5, with 13 bases aligning to TRBD2. The CDR3 extends over 16 amino acids. The V gene's germline CDR1 is MNHEY and CDR2 SMNVEV (reference sequence). V trimming: 5 bases; J trimming: 4 bases; junction bases outside the gene matches: 7.

This clone appeared a single time. The chain combines TRBV18 with TRBJ1-1, with D maybe TRBD1 (6 bases). The germline gives CDR1 KGHSH, CDR2 LQKENI. Deletions cut 3 bases from V and 7 bases from J, with 15 bases between. CDR3 length equals 14 residues. This chain's CDR3 is CASSPPNRAGEAFF. The CDR3 bases are TGTGCCAGCTCACCCCCGAACAGGGCGGGTGAAGCTTTCTTT.

Here the CDR3 DNA reads TGTGCCAGCTCACCCACAGCCTACAATGAGCAGTTCTTC. It translates to CASSPTAYNEQFF. The chain employs TRBV18 and TRBJ2-1; no reliable D call. Germline values: CDR1 KGHSH, CDR2 LQKENI. V lost 3 bases and J 2 bases, leaving 5 bases between the germline ends. CDR3 length: 13 amino acids.

CDR3 amino acids: CASSLGRTSGRKSTDTQYF. The CDR3 region has the DNA TGTGCCAGCAGCTTAGGTCGGACTAGCGGGAGGAAAAGCACAGATACGCAGTATTTT. The rearrangement joins TRBV11-2 to TRBJ2-3, with 14 positions matching TRBD2. Germline lookup yields CDR1 SGHAT and CDR2 FQNNGV. The CDR3 contains 19 residues. V lost 1 base and J lost 0; bases outside the gene matches: 6.

The chain employs TRBV5-4 and TRBJ2-7; TRBD2 matches at 15 bases. The V gene end was trimmed by 0 bases and the J gene end by 6 bases; junction bases not matched to a gene: 7. From germline, CDR1 is SGHNT and CDR2 YYREEE (reference sequence). The CDR3 consists of 17 residues. The chain's CDR3 is CASSLDPGLAGGSEQYF. DNA for the CDR3: TGTGCCAGCAGCTTGGATCCGGGACTAGCGGGAGGAAGCGAGCAGTACTTC. Full variable domain (remainder filled in from reference TRBV5-4 and TRBJ2-7): ETGVTQSPTHLIKTRGQQVTLRCSSQSGHNTVSWYQQALGQGPQFIFQYYREEENGRGNFPPRFSGLQFPNYSSELNVNALELDDSALYLCASSLDPGLAGGSEQYFGPGTRLTVT.

The rearrangement uses TRBV3-1 (or the pseudogene TRBV3-2) and TRBJ1-2; D call uncertain. The CDR3 loop spans 11 amino acids. V was cut by 0 bases and J by 14 bases, with 10 bases left in between. In germline, CDR1 is LGHDT, CDR2 YNNKEL (reference sequence). DNA of the CDR3: TGTGCCAGCAGCCAAGAAGCGGCGAGGACCTTC. Its translation: CASSQEAARTF.

This clone was found a few times. The J gene is TRBJ1-5, the V gene TRBV30; D is ambiguous. The CDR3 extends over 13 amino acids. The germline CDR1 and CDR2 sequences are GTSNPN and SVGIG (reference sequence). With 0 bases removed from V and 0 bases from J, the gap between germline ends came to 3 bases. As DNA, the CDR3 is TGTGCCTGGAGTGTGCGTAGCAATCAGCCCCAGCATTTT. Translating gives CAWSVRSNQPQHF.

The chain couples TRBV2 to TRBJ1-2; tentatively, D is TRBD1 (5 bases). CDR1 and CDR2 (germline): SNHLY, FYNNEI. Between the trimmed V and J ends, which lost 6 bases and 8 bases, there was a span of 10 bases. The CDR3 extends over 11 amino acids. CDR3 in amino acids: CASRQAEGYTF. The CDR3 region has the DNA TGTGCCAGCAGACAGGCAGAAGGCTACACCTTC.

The chain links TRBV15 to TRBJ2-3; 7 nucleotides agree with TRBD2. Germline V gives CDR1 LNHNV, CDR2 YYDKDF (reference sequence). There are 15 residues in the CDR3. V trimming: 1 base; J trimming: 8 bases; junction bases outside the gene matches: 9. CDR3 sequence: CATSRAGGIGTTQYF. CDR3 bases: TGTGCCACCAGCAGAGCCGGGGGGATTGGAACTACGCAGTATTTT. Combining the CDR3 with reference TRBV15 and TRBJ2-3 gives the whole variable domain DAMVIQNPRYQVTQFGKPVTLSCSQTLNHNVMYWYQQKSSQAPKLLFHYYDKDFNNEADTPDNFQSRRPNTSFCFLDIRSPGLGDTAMYLCATSRAGGIGTTQYFGPGTRLTVL.

The chain couples TRBV2 to TRBJ2-7, with D possibly matching TRBD2 (5 bases). Per the germline V gene, CDR1 is SNHLY and CDR2 is FYNNEI. This CDR3 region has 16 residues. Between the trimmed V and J ends, which lost 7 bases and 4 bases, there was a span of 23 bases. In DNA, the CDR3 is TGTGCCAGCACTATGGGAGCCGGAACGGCGGGTTACGAGCAGTACTTC. Its translation: CASTMGAGTAGYEQYF.

This clone has more than one count but fewer than ten. The V and J genes are TRBV2 and TRBJ1-6; 7 bases are shared with TRBD1. V lost 6 bases to trimming and J lost 0 bases; unmatched junction nucleotides: 8. Germline CDR1 and CDR2: SNHLY and FYNNEI. This CDR3 is 17 amino acids long. CDR3 in DNA: TGTGCCAGCAGAGTCCGGACAGGAAGCTCCTATAATTCACCCCTCCACTTT. Translation: CASRVRTGSSYNSPLHF.

V usage is TRBV30 and J usage is TRBJ1-2, with D maybe TRBD1 (6 bases). The CDR3 runs to 11 residues. Germline loops: CDR1 GTSNPN, CDR2 SVGIG (reference sequence). Trimming stripped 7 bases from V and 8 bases from J, with 14 bases between. Here the CDR3 DNA reads TGTGCCTCCACGTTGACAGGAGGCTACACCTTC. Its protein is CASTLTGGYTF.